This is a list of T cell receptor beta chains from one sample in a study of T cell repertoires in cytomegalovirus infection. Each CDR3 protein gets one entry after TCRdb re-called the reads with MiXCR. The table has about 180,000 distinct CDR3 sequences, about 15% seen once. The source material was CD8+ T cells from PBMCs. The receptors derive from a human donor in good health (CMV status not recorded). Some clones in this sample may be carry-over from other donors' samples. Each CDR3 is given with its conserved first and last residue. A D gene is named only where the DNA matches it firmly. The size of a clone is reported for some rows only, either as once, few or many, or as a class for expanded clones.

cdr3_length,v_call,d_call,clone_size,j_call,cdr3_aa,cdr3_nt
15,TRBV7-9,TRBD1,few,TRBJ2-7,CASSLSDRGPYEQYF,TGTGCCAGCAGCTTAAGTGACAGGGGGCCCTACGAGCAGTACTTC
16,TRBV19,-,few,TRBJ2-1,CASSNPGESSYNEQFF,TGTGCCAGCTCTAACCCGGGCGAAAGCTCCTACAATGAGCAGTTCTTC
16,TRBV7-8,-,many,TRBJ2-7,CASTSVGGGSSYEQYF,TGTGCCAGCACCTCTGTAGGGGGGGGGAGCTCCTACGAGCAGTACTTC
13,TRBV7-8,-,many,TRBJ2-7,CASSFGADYEQYF,TGTGCCAGCAGCTTCGGGGCAGACTACGAGCAGTACTTC
12,TRBV15,-,-,TRBJ2-7,CATSKDPREQYF,TGTGCCACCAGCAAGGACCCGAGGGAGCAGTACTTC
14,TRBV6-6,-,-,TRBJ1-3,CASSSSRLGNTIYF,TGTGCCAGCAGTTCTTCCAGACTTGGAAACACCATATATTTT
16,TRBV9,TRBD1,-,TRBJ2-3,CASSAFTGDGTDTQYF,TGTGCCAGCAGCGCATTTACAGGGGATGGCACAGATACGCAGTATTTT
16,TRBV5-1,TRBD1,few,TRBJ2-2,CASSPKDRDGTGELFF,TGCGCCAGCAGCCCGAAAGACAGGGATGGAACCGGGGAGCTGTTTTTT
15,TRBV9,-,-,TRBJ1-6,CASSVDGSRNSPLHF,TGTGCCAGCAGCGTAGATGGGAGTCGGAATTCACCCCTCCACTTT
14,TRBV7-6,-,many,TRBJ2-5,CASSLVQGQETQYF,TGTGCCAGCAGCTTAGTACAAGGGCAAGAGACCCAGTACTTC
15,TRBV6-8,TRBD2,few,TRBJ2-1,CASRDPGGPIYEQFF,TGTGCCAGCAGAGATCCGGGGGGGCCGATATATGAGCAGTTCTTC
14,TRBV12-3/TRBV12-4,-,-,TRBJ2-1,CASSTGRGGNEQFF,TGTGCCAGCAGTACGGGAAGGGGGGGGAATGAGCAGTTCTTC
14,TRBV6-5,-,-,TRBJ1-2,CASNAAGTGYGYTF,TGTGCCAGCAATGCTGCCGGGACCGGCTATGGCTACACCTTC
13,TRBV20-1,-,few,TRBJ1-1,CSASFSGSTEAFF,TGCAGTGCTTCATTCTCAGGGAGTACTGAAGCTTTCTTT
14,TRBV7-9,-,few,TRBJ1-2,CASSFSPDRAGYTF,TGTGCCAGCAGCTTCAGTCCCGACCGGGCGGGCTACACCTTC
19,TRBV19,-,-,TRBJ1-1,CASSPMYGDLNSVNTEAFF,TGTGCCAGTAGCCCGATGTATGGGGACTTAAACAGCGTGAACACTGAAGCTTTCTTT
16,TRBV10-3,-,few,TRBJ1-5,CAISESWTISNQPQHF,TGTGCCATCAGTGAGTCCTGGACAATTAGCAATCAGCCCCAGCATTTT
16,TRBV7-9,TRBD1,few,TRBJ1-4,CASSPRDREPNEKLFF,TGTGCCAGCAGCCCCCGGGACAGGGAGCCTAATGAAAAACTGTTTTTT
16,TRBV20-1,TRBD1,-,TRBJ2-3,CSARDGTGSPPDTQYF,TGCAGTGCTAGAGATGGGACAGGGTCCCCCCCAGATACGCAGTATTTT
14,TRBV7-2,-,-,TRBJ1-1,CASSPNMGAIEAFF,TGTGCCAGCAGCCCCAACATGGGAGCTATTGAAGCTTTCTTT
16,TRBV7-8,TRBD2,-,TRBJ2-1,CASSGQWVRGVDEQFF,TGTGCCAGCAGCGGCCAGTGGGTTCGGGGGGTCGATGAGCAGTTCTTC